This T cell receptor beta chain was identified in a study of memory CD4+ T cells and cytomegalovirus serostatus. Study as a whole: This sample comes from healthy Belgian adults, fewer than ten CMV seropositive, about 23 seronegative.

This clone was detected only once. Single viable CD3+CD4+CD8-CD45RO+ cells were sorted as the memory CD4+ T cells. The method was immunoSEQ multiplex PCR; TCRdb's version includes in-frame clones alone and lacks a portion of them. The data hold about 56,000 clones, with roughly 87% observed a single time. The V and J ends lost 4 bases and 7 bases, in that order; junction bases with no gene match: 9. Germline loops: CDR1 LGHNA, CDR2 YNFKEQ. The CDR3 runs to 15 residues. The sample consisted of memory CD4+ T cells from blood. The genes are TRBV4-2 and TRBJ1-1; 10 bases are shared with TRBD1. The receptor was derived from an adult in good health and CMV-seronegative. CDR3 nucleotides: TGTGCCAGCAGCCTGGACAGGGGGGGGCCAGGTGAAGCTTTCTTT. It yields the protein CASSLDRGGPGEAFF.